This T cell receptor beta chain appears in the sequencing data of a study of shared clonotypes between healthy human individuals (dated by TCRdb to 2020 to 2022). For the wider study: The cohort comprised a couple of women and a few men aged 18 to 49 years. To estimate repertoire size and how much clonotype sharing occurs between individuals, the study deeply sequenced the blood TCR repertoires of about five healthy adults. Leukapheresis yielded between about 0.9 and 8.9 billion PBMCs per donor. Per donor, three plates each were used for CD4 naive and CD4 memory, two for CD8 naive, and one for CD8 memory. To increase sequencing depth and limit assay-specific biases, TCR repertoire library preparation and sequencing were carried out by different laboratories using diverse techniques. General conclusions and limits of the study: Sharing across a handful of donors was observed for about 5% of naive CD4, over 3% of naive CD8, 2% to 2.5% of memory CD4, and about 0.38% of memory CD8 clonotypes. Pairwise subsampling indicated that sequencing depth was expected to affect the degree of clonotype sharing among donors. Because the study included a small number of donors, the genetic and exposure-history diversity represented was limited. Naive subsets generally had larger estimated clonotype richness than memory subsets did. Sampling was restricted to blood, and TCR repertoires in tissues likely differ from the TCR repertoires found in blood. Compared with non-shared clonotypes, the clonotypes found in all four sorted-subset donors had higher generation probabilities. Incomplete sequencing was indicated by rarefaction of sorted-subset datasets, despite the large sequencing depth.

Using the deep immunoSEQ assay, multiplex PCR amplified TCR CDR3 regions from genomic DNA. Extracted genomic DNA from each cell subset was distributed evenly across all wells of several immunoSEQ 96-well plates, and each plate was treated as a replicate. For sorted subsets, each replicate PCR was loaded with 200 ng genomic DNA, equivalent to 30,000 or so T cell genomes. The purified libraries were quantified using a Qubit 3.0 fluorometer, sized with a Bioanalyzer 2100, and then quantified again using the KAPA Library Quantification kit. Every immunoSEQ 96-well plate was sequenced on a dedicated single-read 150-cycle Illumina NextSeq 550 flow cell. On the authors' methods: Because only junctional sequences without quality scores were contained in the immunoSEQ output, filtering matching that applied to full-length reads could not be performed. Sequences were annotated with PyIR, a Python wrapper for IgBLAST v1.9, and V/J genes and CDR3 were assigned using IMGT germline references. Reads were removed for weak V/J assignments (E-value above 1e-6), missing CDR3, stop codons, out-of-frame junctions, or ambiguous translated residues. V3J clonotypes were defined by identical inferred V gene, J gene, and CDR3 amino acid sequence. The percentage overlap between two repertoires was calculated by dividing the number of shared unique clonotypes by the size of the smaller repertoire. Repertoire richness was assessed with RTK rarefaction, the Chao1 estimator, and Recon v2.1 estimates of unobserved clonotypes. Generation probabilities were computed with OLGA for all TCRbeta clonotypes obtained by the gDNA method from several donors. TCRdb carries this immuneACCESS record with in-frame sequences only. Its versions omit some clonotypes, under half of them owing to an unresolved V gene in the studies checked, with the rest unexplained. The DNA was the basis for D and trimming; V, J and clone size are from that table. Within this sample are 2.3 million or so clones, with approximately 95% of them counted one time only. The top ten hold under 0.45% of the sample.

With regard to this clone: Which antigen it targets is not known. No base qualities exist here, and no much larger clone lies one base off it.

From the cysteine up to the phenylalanine, the CDR3 has a length of 14 residues. Only the CDR3 DNA is retained, 42 bases long and in frame from the first base. The trim is 1 base for V and 9 bases for J, with a gap of 15 bases between the germline ends. CDR1 and CDR2 were assigned from the germline V gene (reference sequence) as SGHAT and FQDESV. The donors were healthy, HIV-negative adults with no recently reported acute infections or vaccinations. All donors were Caucasian adults living in Nashville, Tennessee, USA. CD4+ T cells were enriched by magnetic negative selection; naive cells were then positively selected on CD45RA, and the negative fraction formed the memory subset. Blood was obtained by leukapheresis, after which PBMCs were separated by Ficoll-Histopaque density gradient centrifugation and cryopreserved in liquid nitrogen vapor phase. Purity and quantity of every magnetically sorted T cell population were checked by analytical flow cytometry. Genomic DNA was isolated from every sorted fraction and measured by UV absorbance on a Nanodrop 2000c.

The specimen sequenced was naive CD4+ T cells from PBMCs. In the paper's terms, the cell subset or site label means: CD45RA+ positively selected. The chain is encoded by TRBV11-1 joined to TRBJ2-5, with the D gene not confidently named. This TCR came from a young man in good health. Some clones in this sample may be carry-over from other donors' samples. The CDR3 loop reads CASSLVVREKAQYF. The DNA sequence is given as TGTGCCAGCAGCTTAGTGGTCAGAGAAAAGGCCCAGTACTTC.